The 7 T cell receptor beta chains in this list originate from one sample, sequenced in a study of blood T cell repertoires in COVID-19. Profiled with immunoSEQ multiplex PCR; TCRdb holds only in-frame clones, not every one. This table has more than 250,000 clones, roughly 87% appearing once. The specimen was peripheral blood. The source is a middle-aged man with active or convalescent COVID-19.

As for this clone: At the DNA level, this CDR3 is encoded by other sequences in the same sample as well. This chain joins TRBV28 and TRBJ1-2; 7 nucleotides match TRBD1. The V segment lost 2 bases and the J segment 2 bases; nucleotides outside the gene matches: 2. The CDR3 length is 14 residues. In germline, CDR1 is MDHEN, CDR2 SYDVKM. CDR3 amino acids: CASSLGTANYGYTF. CDR3 DNA: TGTGCCAGCAGTTTAGGGACAGCCAACTATGGCTACACCTTC.

The CDR3 DNA follows: TGTGCCATCAGTGAGACCGGTGGCGGAGGAGGGTCTCATCGGCCCCTCCACTTT. Residues: CAISETGGGGGSHRPLHF. The chain joins TRBV10-3 to TRBJ1-6; D unresolved. The CDR3 sequence is 18 residues long. Per the germline V gene, CDR1 is ENHRY and CDR2 is SYGVKD. The ends were cut back, 2 bases at V and 13 bases at J, with 27 bases in the middle.

As to this clone: At the DNA level, this CDR3 is encoded by other sequences in the same sample as well. This sequence joins TRBV7-2 and TRBJ1-1; D unclear. The CDR3 loop spans 13 amino acids. Trimming removed 4 bases from V and 4 bases from J, with 10 bases in between. The germline V gene has CDR1 SGHTA and CDR2 FQGNSA. The CDR3 region is CASSSQEGTEAFF. The CDR3 nucleotides are TGTGCCAGCAGCTCTCAGGAGGGCACTGAAGCTTTCTTT.

The V gene is TRBV6-2 or TRBV6-3, the J gene TRBJ2-6; TRBD1 is a possible D gene (6 bases). There are 14 residues in the CDR3. CDR1 is MNHEY, CDR2 SVGEGT, per germline. V was cut by 5 bases and J by 1 base, with 6 bases left in between. In DNA form, the CDR3 reads TGTGCCAGCAGTCAGGGGTCTGGGGCCAACGTCCTGACTTTC. It is translated as CASSQGSGANVLTF.

The V call is TRBV12-3 or TRBV12-4, the J call TRBJ1-2; D might be TRBD1 (6 bases). With 3 bases removed from V and 6 bases from J, the gap between germline ends came to 11 bases. CDR3 length: 13 residues. The CDR3 bases are TGTGCCAGCAGTTTGGGCAGGGGAGATGGCTACACCTTC. Its protein product is CASSLGRGDGYTF.

This sequence joins TRBV6-2 or TRBV6-3 and TRBJ2-1; the D is unclear. Trimming took 3 bases from V and 10 from J, leaving 13 bases between them. The CDR3 consists of 13 residues. The V gene's germline CDR1 is MNHEY and CDR2 SVGEGT. The CDR3, as DNA: TGTGCCAGCAGTTATGACCACGCGAGGGAGCAGTTCTTC. Translating it yields CASSYDHAREQFF.

The chain uses TRBV4-3 and TRBJ2-5, with TRBD2 identical over 11 bases. CDR1 LGHNA and CDR2 YSLEER come from the germline V gene. This CDR3 has 16 amino acids. Trimming cost V 0 bases and J 7 bases; bases outside gene matches: 7. The CDR3 coding sequence is TGCGCCAGCAGCCAAGATTCGGTAGCGGGGGGGGCGACCCAGTACTTC. Amino acids: CASSQDSVAGGATQYF.